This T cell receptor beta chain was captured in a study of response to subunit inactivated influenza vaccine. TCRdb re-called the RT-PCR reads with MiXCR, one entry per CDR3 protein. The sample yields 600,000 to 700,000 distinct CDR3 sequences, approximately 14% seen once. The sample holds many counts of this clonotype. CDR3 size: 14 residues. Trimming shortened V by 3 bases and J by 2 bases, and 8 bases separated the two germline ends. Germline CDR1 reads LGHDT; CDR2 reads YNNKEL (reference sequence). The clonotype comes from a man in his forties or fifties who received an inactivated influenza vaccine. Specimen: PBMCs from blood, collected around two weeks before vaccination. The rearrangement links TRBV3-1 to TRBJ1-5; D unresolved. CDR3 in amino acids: CASSQGSGNQPQHF. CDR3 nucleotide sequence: TGTGCCAGCAGCCAGGGGTCAGGCAATCAGCCCCAGCATTTT.